These 27 T cell receptor beta chains originate from one sample sequenced in a study of cytomegalovirus exposure and HLA in healthy donors. PCR used 60 Vbeta primers and 13 Jbeta primers. Only in-frame clones appear in the TCRdb table, and some are missing; sequencing was by immunoSEQ multiplex PCR. The sample has tens of thousands of clones, over 65% seen once. Sequenced sample: PBMCs. The source is a man in his sixties in good health and CMV-seronegative.

On this clone: Germline is not matched at one junction end, which may reflect a read error. V is TRBV11-2 and J is TRBJ2-7, with D unresolved. Germline V gene data show CDR1 as SGHAT and CDR2 as FQNNGV. The CDR3 totals 16 residues. CDR3 sequence reads: CARSFPRQAISYEQYF. The CDR3 DNA reads TGTGCCCGCAGCTTCCCCCGGCAGGCTATTTCCTACGAGCAGTACTTC.

The chain uses TRBV12-5 and TRBJ2-2, with TRBD2 matching over 7 bases. Germline lookup yields CDR1 LGHNT and CDR2 FRNRAP. The CDR3 consists of 14 residues. Germline trimming cut 4 bases from V and 4 bases from J; bases unmatched to any gene: 3. The CDR3 region has the DNA TGTGCTAGTGGTTCCGGGACTACCACCGGGGAGCTGTTTTTT. The encoded protein is CASGSGTTTGELFF.

The table lists this clone with a few counts. V and J are TRBV6-6 and TRBJ1-5, with TRBD1 identical over 9 bases. The CDR3 length is 15 residues. CDR1 and CDR2 (germline): MNHNY, SVGAGI (reference sequence). Germline trimming cut 6 bases from V and 0 bases from J; bases unmatched to any gene: 3. CDR3: CASRGQGISNQPQHF. CDR3 DNA: TGTGCCAGCAGGGGACAGGGCATTAGCAATCAGCCCCAGCATTTT.

The chain is built from TRBV19 and TRBJ1-4; the match to TRBD1 covers 9 bases. The CDR3 has 12 amino acids. The trim removed 10 bases at V and 5 bases at J, leaving 2 bases unmatched. The germline gives CDR1 LNHDA, CDR2 SQIVND (reference sequence). CDR3 nucleotides: TGTGCCATCGGACAGGGGAATGAAAAACTGTTTTTT. Translation: CAIGQGNEKLFF.

The chain has TRBV5-8 and TRBJ2-1, with 7 nucleotides matching TRBD1. Germline CDR1 and CDR2: SGHTS and YDEGEE. V was pared by 5 bases and J by 0 bases, with 5 bases of the junction left unmatched. The CDR3 is made up of 15 amino acids. This CDR3 reads CASSTRQGSYNEQFF. The DNA for the CDR3 is TGTGCCAGCAGTACGAGACAGGGCTCCTACAATGAGCAGTTCTTC. Filled out from reference TRBV5-8 and TRBJ2-1, the complete variable domain reads EAGVTQSPTHLIKTRGQQATLRCSPISGHTSVYWYQQALGLGLQFLLWYDEGEERNRGNFPPRFSGRQFPNYSSELNVNALELEDSALYLCASSTRQGSYNEQFFGPGTRLTVL.

The chain couples TRBV4-3 to TRBJ1-1, with D hard to call. This CDR3 comprises 13 residues. Trimming took 4 bases from V and 0 from J, leaving 6 bases between them. Germline CDR1 LGHNA, CDR2 YSLEER. The chain's CDR3 is CASSPVLNTEAFF. CDR3 DNA sequence: TGCGCCAGCAGCCCCGTGTTGAACACTGAAGCTTTCTTT.

This clone was observed once. This chain connects TRBV18 to TRBJ2-7; tentative D call: TRBD1 (6 bases). V lost 3 bases and J lost 3, with 12 bases in between. CDR3 size: 14 residues. The germline gives CDR1 KGHSH, CDR2 LQKENI. CDR3 residues: CASSPIRGSYEQYF. DNA for the CDR3: TGTGCCAGCTCACCTATAAGGGGGAGCTACGAGCAGTACTTC.

The V call is TRBV5-1, the J call TRBJ2-3; 9 bases agree with TRBD2. Germline CDR1 is SGHRS and CDR2 is YFSETQ. The CDR3 extends over 15 amino acids. With V trimmed by 4 bases and J by 1 base, 4 bases remained unmatched. For the CDR3, the DNA is TGCGCCAGCAGCCCGGAGCGGGGGGGCACAGATACGCAGTATTTT. Translated: CASSPERGGTDTQYF.

This chain joins TRBV19 and TRBJ1-2; D gene uncertain. V was pared by 10 bases and J by 4 bases, with 19 bases between. The germline V gene encodes CDR1 LNHDA and CDR2 SQIVND (reference sequence). The CDR3 has 14 amino acids. CDR3 sequence: CANRAEGSSYGYTF. CDR3 DNA sequence: TGTGCCAACCGAGCAGAAGGGAGTAGCTATGGCTACACCTTC.

This clone has a single count. At one boundary the junction diverges from the germline segment, which might be a read error. This rearrangement joins TRBV7-9 to TRBJ2-5; 15 nucleotides agree with TRBD2. The CDR3 sequence is 19 residues long. Germline V gives CDR1 SEHNR, CDR2 FQNEAQ (reference sequence). CDR3 coding DNA: TGTTCCAGCAGCGGTAGGACTAGCGGGGGGGCCATTGGAGGAGAGACCCAGTACTTC. This gives the protein CSSSGRTSGGAIGGETQYF. Looking up the rest from reference TRBV7-9 and TRBJ2-5 gives the full variable domain: DTGVSQNPRHKITKRGQNVTFRCDPISEHNRLYWYRQTLGQGPEFLTYFQNEAQLEKSRLLSDRFSAERPKGSFSTLEIQRTEQGDSAMYLCSSSGRTSGGAIGGETQYFGPGTRLLVL.

The chain recombines TRBV4-1 with TRBJ1-1; weak D call: TRBD1 (5 bases). The ends were cut back, 0 bases at V and 4 bases at J, with 12 bases in the middle. Germline V lookup: CDR1 MGHRA, CDR2 YSYEKL. The CDR3 is made up of 15 amino acids. This chain's CDR3 is CASSQDQGTFTEAFF. DNA for the CDR3: TGCGCCAGCAGCCAAGATCAGGGAACTTTCACTGAAGCTTTCTTT.

V gene TRBV4-3 combines with J gene TRBJ1-2, with D maybe TRBD1 (5 bases). The CDR3 extends over 15 amino acids. Trimming removed 6 bases at V and 0 bases at J, with 14 bases between. From germline, CDR1 is LGHNA and CDR2 YSLEER. This CDR3 reads CASSRLTGANYGYTF. DNA for the CDR3: TGCGCCAGCAGTCGGCTCACAGGAGCTAACTATGGCTACACCTTC.

The chain is built from TRBV11-2 and TRBJ2-2; 8 positions match TRBD1. CDR3 length: 19 residues. With 8 bases clipped from V and 1 base from J, the junction kept 18 bases outside the gene matches. Germline values: CDR1 SGHAT, CDR2 FQNNGV. In DNA, the CDR3 is TGTGCCAGCTCCCCTGGGGGACAGGCACTTCCTCTGAACACCGGGGAGCTGTTTTTT. The encoded protein is CASSPGGQALPLNTGELFF.

The chain has TRBV9 and TRBJ1-3; weak D call: TRBD1 (6 bases). The germline gives CDR1 SGDLS, CDR2 YYNGEE. V was trimmed by 5 bases and J by 4 bases, leaving 16 bases between them. This CDR3 contains 15 residues. CDR3 sequence reads: CASRSGRGVGNTIYF. The CDR3 DNA reads as TGTGCCAGCAGATCCGGCAGGGGAGTGGGAAACACCATATATTTT.

The gene calls are TRBV5-1 and TRBJ1-2, with 7 bases matching TRBD1. V dropped 4 bases and J dropped 6; count of bases not matched to a gene: 6. Germline V lookup: CDR1 SGHRS, CDR2 YFSETQ. The CDR3 is made up of 13 amino acids. CDR3 sequence (DNA): TGCGCCAGCAGCCGAGGGGGCGGGGATGGCTACACCTTC. It is translated as CASSRGGGDGYTF.

The rearrangement joins TRBV18 to TRBJ2-5; 11 nucleotides match TRBD2. The J call is uncertain, as TRBJ2-7 better fits the DNA end. Germline-derived CDR1 and CDR2 are KGHSH and LQKENI. The CDR3 is 14 amino acids. The CDR3 nucleotides read TGTGCCAGCTCACCTAGCGGGGGGGGCTACGAGCAGTACTTC. Encoded protein: CASSPSGGGYEQYF.

The V gene is TRBV9, the J gene TRBJ1-1, with 9 bases that match TRBD1. The CDR3 is 13 amino acids. The germline gives CDR1 SGDLS, CDR2 YYNGEE. The ends lost 7 bases at V and 2 bases at J; junction bases unmatched: 3. The CDR3 sequence is CASGGQGNTEAFF. DNA for the CDR3: TGTGCCAGCGGGGGACAGGGTAACACTGAAGCTTTCTTT.

This sequence joins TRBV7-8 and TRBJ1-2; D unclear. Germline CDR1 and CDR2: SGHVS and FQNEAQ. The CDR3 is 14 residues long. The V gene lost 1 base and the J gene lost 7 bases, with 13 bases spanning the gap. In nucleotides, the CDR3 is TGTGCCAGCAGCTTAGATTGGCCGTCATGTGGCTACACCTTC. Protein: CASSLDWPSCGYTF.

The chain combines TRBV4-2 with TRBJ1-3, with D possibly matching TRBD1 (5 bases). CDR1 is LGHNA and CDR2 is YNFKEQ in the germline V gene. The V and J ends lost 3 bases and 1 base respectively, with 16 bases between them. The CDR3 consists of 17 residues. CDR3 loop: CASSQGGTTPSGNTIYF. CDR3 in DNA: TGTGCCAGCAGCCAGGGAGGGACCACTCCATCTGGAAACACCATATATTTT.

The chain links TRBV2 to TRBJ2-2, with TRBD1 matching over 7 bases. Trimming took 8 bases from V and 1 from J; bases not matched to a gene: 4. The CDR3 is 14 residues long. Germline values: CDR1 SNHLY, CDR2 FYNNEI. In DNA, the CDR3 is TGTGCCAGCCGTCGACAGGGGAACACCGGGGAGCTGTTTTTT. Its translation is CASRRQGNTGELFF.

The rearrangement uses TRBV5-6 and TRBJ1-2; D is unresolved. The germline gives CDR1 SGHDT, CDR2 YYEEEE. CDR3 size: 14 residues. Trimming shortened V by 1 base and J by 7 bases, and 14 bases separated the two germline ends. Written as DNA, the CDR3 is TGTGCCAGCAGCTTGCCCGCGGTTGCCGGTGGCTACACCTTC. Translated, it gives CASSLPAVAGGYTF.

The CDR3, as DNA: TGTGCCAGCAGCACGGGAGGCGGTCAAGAGACCCAGTACTTC. Amino acids: CASSTGGGQETQYF. V usage is TRBV9 and J usage is TRBJ2-5; 7 bases fit TRBD2. This CDR3 spans 14 amino acids. V lost 4 bases, J lost 2 bases, and 5 bases stayed unmatched. CDR1 is SGDLS and CDR2 is YYNGEE in the germline V gene.

The rearrangement uses TRBV18 and TRBJ1-2; maybe TRBD1 (6 bases). The length of the CDR3 is 16 residues. Trimming cost V 0 bases and J 7 bases, with 18 bases left between them. Germline lookup yields CDR1 KGHSH and CDR2 LQKENI. The CDR3 loop reads CASSPPGNSGEGGYTF. CDR3 coding DNA: TGTGCCAGCTCACCACCGGGCAATTCAGGGGAAGGTGGCTACACCTTC.

As to this clone: Other DNA sequences within the sample encode an identical CDR3. The rearrangement joins TRBV7-3 to TRBJ2-5, with TRBD1 matching 8 bases. In germline, CDR1 is SGHTA, CDR2 FQGTGA. Germline trimming cut 3 bases from V and 4 bases from J; bases unmatched to any gene: 4. The CDR3 loop spans 14 amino acids. CDR3 loop: CASSLAGGRETQYF. The DNA of the CDR3 is TGTGCCAGCAGCTTGGCAGGGGGCCGAGAGACCCAGTACTTC.

This clone was seen only a few times. The chain has TRBV6-5 and TRBJ2-5; 10 bases are shared with TRBD2. With 2 bases clipped from V and 3 bases from J, the junction kept 3 bases outside the gene matches. CDR3 length: 15 amino acids. Germline V gene sequence: CDR1 MNHEY, CDR2 SVGAGI. The CDR3 DNA reads as TGTGCCAGCAGTTACAGCCTAGCGGGAGAAGAGACCCAGTACTTC. It codes for CASSYSLAGEETQYF.

This clone was found a few times. The V call is TRBV5-1, the J call TRBJ1-1; a possible D gene is TRBD1 (6 bases). V was pared by 2 bases and J by 8 bases, with 13 bases between. Germline V gene sequence: CDR1 SGHRS, CDR2 YFSETQ. CDR3 length: 13 residues. The CDR3 nucleotides are TGCGCCAGCAGCTTCGGGGACACCACCGAAGCTTTCTTT. Protein: CASSFGDTTEAFF.

The chain joins TRBV18 to TRBJ2-5; D gene ambiguous. The length of the CDR3 is 11 residues. Germline loops: CDR1 KGHSH, CDR2 LQKENI. Trimming shortened V by 2 bases and J by 5 bases, and 3 bases separated the two germline ends. The CDR3 DNA follows: TGTGCCAGCTCACCATCGGAGACCCAGTACTTC. Translation: CASSPSETQYF.